A single sample is the source of the 5 T cell receptor beta chains below, sequenced in a study of immune cell composition in non-small cell lung cancer. TCRdb's table, derived via immunoSEQ multiplex PCR, lists solely in-frame clones and lacks some. Among more than 15,000 clones listed, about 80% were seen once. Normal lung was sampled as far from the tumour as possible, at least 3 cm. The same data also went into a second study, on CD4 T cells in lung cancer.

The sequenced sample was non-adjacent lung tissue. Source of these receptors: a human donor with non-small cell lung cancer.

The rearrangement joins TRBV6-4 to TRBJ2-5; D is perhaps TRBD1 (8 bases). The CDR3 runs to 20 residues. V gave up 2 bases and J gave up 0 bases, with 25 bases separating them. Germline V gene lookup returns CDR1 MRHNA and CDR2 SNTAGT. Here the CDR3 reads CASSDPAGQDEGGYQETQYF. CDR3 DNA sequence: TGTGCCAGCAGTGACCCAGCGGGACAGGATGAAGGGGGGTACCAAGAGACCCAGTACTTC.

This chain joins TRBV11-1 and TRBJ2-4, with D possibly matching TRBD1 (6 bases). The CDR3 spans 17 residues. Germline lookup yields CDR1 SGHAT and CDR2 FQDESV (reference sequence). The ends were cut back, 1 base at V and 9 bases at J, with 22 bases in the middle. This CDR3 reads CASSLGIRDKGSGIQYF. The CDR3 nucleotides are TGTGCCAGCAGCTTAGGTATCCGGGACAAGGGATCCGGCATTCAGTACTTC.

The chain uses TRBV9 and TRBJ2-6; no reliable D call. Germline V CDR1 and CDR2: SGDLS, YYNGEE. There are 16 residues in the CDR3. V lost 3 bases and J 0 bases, leaving 10 bases between the germline ends. For the CDR3, the DNA is TGTGCCAGCAGCGAGGGCCCGGGCTCTGGGGCCAACGTCCTGACTTTC. Translation: CASSEGPGSGANVLTF.

This chain connects TRBV9 to TRBJ1-2, with unresolved D. Trimming removed 3 bases at V and 12 bases at J, with 12 bases between. The CDR3 spans 11 residues. CDR1 SGDLS and CDR2 YYNGEE come from the germline V gene. The CDR3 DNA follows: TGTGCCAGCAGCGCTGAGGGTACGGACACCTTC. Protein: CASSAEGTDTF.

The chain couples TRBV19 to TRBJ1-2, with D possibly matching TRBD1 (6 bases). This CDR3 spans 15 amino acids. CDR1 is LNHDA, CDR2 SQIVND, per germline (reference sequence). The V and J ends lost 5 bases and 0 bases respectively, with 13 bases between them. CDR3: CASSPSGATNYGYTF. The DNA of the CDR3 is TGTGCCAGTAGTCCCTCAGGGGCGACTAACTATGGCTACACCTTC.